Presented here are 2 T cell receptor beta chains from one specimen sequenced in a study of blood T cell repertoires in COVID-19. Produced via immunoSEQ multiplex PCR; TCRdb's table is partial and in-frame only. The sample has nearly 90,000 clones, roughly 91% seen once. The sequencing sample was made of peripheral blood. These receptors came from a man aged 18 to 29 with COVID-19, enrolled during active disease.

This chain connects TRBV6-5 to TRBJ2-7; a weak D match, TRBD1 (6 bases). The germline V gene encodes CDR1 MNHEY and CDR2 SVGAGI. The CDR3 is 15 residues long. V was cut by 6 bases and J by 3 bases, with 18 bases left in between. The CDR3 region is CASSRPQGYGYEQYF. The CDR3 DNA reads as TGTGCCAGCAGCCGCCCCCAGGGGTACGGCTACGAGCAGTACTTC.

The chain uses TRBV5-4 and TRBJ2-1, with 14 bases fitting TRBD2. Trimming at V came to 4 bases and at J to 9 bases, leaving 6 bases not matched to a gene. This CDR3 comprises 15 residues. Looked up from germline, CDR1 is SGHNT and CDR2 is YYREEE (reference sequence). CDR3 sequence (DNA): TGTGCCAGCAGCCGGAGACTAGCGGGAGGGGGTGAGCAGTTCTTC. This encodes CASSRRLAGGGEQFF.